The 9 T cell receptor beta chains reported below all come from one sample, sequenced in a study of cytotoxic CD8 clonotypes in ibrutinib-treated CLL. Assay used: immunoSEQ multiplex PCR; TCRdb lists only in-frame clones, some missing. The table lists about 300,000 clones, 65% to 85% of them singletons. The sequences come from PBMCs, collected at disease progression, from a patient treated with ibrutinib. The receptors derive from a human donor with chronic lymphocytic leukemia.

The J gene is TRBJ2-1, the V gene TRBV10-3, with 8 bases aligning to TRBD1. The CDR3 runs to 18 residues. CDR1 and CDR2 (germline): ENHRY, SYGVKD. V dropped 4 bases and J dropped 6; count of bases not matched to a gene: 17. The CDR3 DNA follows: TGTGCCATCAGTGTCAACTTAGGTACTGGACAGGGAGGCAATGAGCAGTTCTTC. Amino acids: CAISVNLGTGQGGNEQFF.

This clone has just one count. J is TRBJ1-1 and V is TRBV4-1, with D possibly being TRBD1 (6 bases). Germline lookup yields CDR1 MGHRA and CDR2 YSYEKL. The CDR3 totals 21 residues. V lost 2 bases and J lost 0, with 28 bases in between. The CDR3 region is CASSQSATGLGLPLMNTEAFF. The CDR3 coding sequence is TGCGCCAGCAGCCAATCCGCGACAGGATTGGGATTGCCTTTGATGAACACTGAAGCTTTCTTT.

In its sample, this clone was seen once. The chain links TRBV9 to TRBJ2-5; D unresolved. CDR1 and CDR2 from the germline V gene are SGDLS and YYNGEE. V gave up 3 bases and J gave up 5 bases, with 11 bases separating them. This CDR3 has 13 residues. CDR3 nucleotide sequence: TGTGCCAGCAGCGCCACCTCCCCGGAGACCCAGTACTTC. Its translation: CASSATSPETQYF.

This chain joins TRBV7-9 and TRBJ1-2; the D gene is possibly TRBD1 (5 bases). The CDR3 length is 14 residues. CDR1 and CDR2 (germline): SEHNR, FQNEAQ (reference sequence). V was trimmed by 0 bases and J by 5 bases, leaving 10 bases between them. In DNA form, the CDR3 reads TGTGCCAGCAGCTTAGCTCAGGGTCCATATGGCTACACCTTC. This codes for CASSLAQGPYGYTF.

A single count supports this clone. The J gene is TRBJ2-7, the V gene TRBV27; 10 bases agree with TRBD2. The CDR3 sequence is 13 residues long. Germline V gene data show CDR1 as MNHEY and CDR2 as SMNVEV (reference sequence). Trimming took 5 bases from V and 6 from J; bases not matched to a gene: 4. The DNA for the CDR3 is TGTGCCAGCAGTACCCTAGCGGGGGTCGAGCAGTACTTC. Translating gives CASSTLAGVEQYF.

The rearrangement joins TRBV4-1 to TRBJ2-7; tentative D call: TRBD1 (6 bases). The CDR3 sequence is 16 residues long. Trimming shortened V by 0 bases and J by 3 bases, and 15 bases separated the two germline ends. In germline, CDR1 is MGHRA, CDR2 YSYEKL. Here the CDR3 reads CASSQDPHRVFYEQYF. CDR3 DNA sequence: TGCGCCAGCAGCCAAGACCCGCACAGGGTCTTCTACGAGCAGTACTTC.

The chain has TRBV9 and TRBJ2-2; 8 bases match TRBD1. CDR1 and CDR2 from the germline V gene are SGDLS and YYNGEE. V trimming: 4 bases; J trimming: 3 bases; junction bases outside the gene matches: 8. This CDR3 contains 16 residues. The CDR3 bases are TGTGCCAGCAGCCCGAAGGGGGACAGGCACACCGGGGAGCTGTTTTTT. It encodes CASSPKGDRHTGELFF.

This clone was found once. This chain links TRBV9 with TRBJ2-1; no clear D. This CDR3 contains 14 residues. CDR1 is SGDLS, CDR2 YYNGEE, per germline. V was trimmed by 4 bases and J by 0 bases, leaving 8 bases between them. CDR3 sequence: CASSRTSSYNEQFF. The CDR3 DNA follows: TGTGCCAGCAGCCGGACCAGCTCCTACAATGAGCAGTTCTTC. Combining the CDR3 with reference TRBV9 and TRBJ2-1 gives the whole variable domain DSGVTQTPKHLITATGQRVTLRCSPRSGDLSVYWYQQSLDQGLQFLIQYYNGEERAKGNILERFSAQQFPDLHSELNLSSLELGDSALYFCASSRTSSYNEQFFGPGTRLTVL.

V gene TRBV7-3 combines with J gene TRBJ2-5; D unresolved. Trimming left V 1 base short and J 5 bases short, with 14 bases between. CDR1 is SGHTA, CDR2 FQGTGA, per germline. This CDR3 is built from 15 residues. DNA for the CDR3: TGTGCCAGCAGCTTAATTCCAACCCGAGCCGAGACCCAGTACTTC. Translated, it gives CASSLIPTRAETQYF.